The next 28 T cell receptor beta chains were all read from a single sample in a study of OX40 agonist ivuxolimab in advanced cancers. The protocol was immunoSEQ multiplex PCR, while the TCRdb copy is restricted to in-frame clones and leaves out a portion. The repertoire includes tens of thousands of clones, 80% of them detected once, and around 4.6% sits in the top ten. Sequenced material: CD4+ or CD8+ T cells sorted from blood, taken in a trial of the OX40 agonist ivuxolimab. These receptors came from an adult with an advanced solid tumor such as melanoma, head and neck, liver or kidney cancer.

This rearrangement joins TRBV15 to TRBJ1-2, with D perhaps TRBD1 (6 bases). The CDR3 contains 13 residues. Trimming removed 1 base from V and 6 bases from J, with 9 bases in between. Germline lookup yields CDR1 LNHNV and CDR2 YYDKDF (reference sequence). CDR3 sequence (DNA): TGTGCCACCAGCAGAGGGCAGGGGCATGGCTACACCTTC. This codes for CATSRGQGHGYTF.

The chain links TRBV6-5 to TRBJ1-6, with 7 nucleotides matching TRBD1. CDR1 is MNHEY, CDR2 SVGAGI, per germline. V lost 2 bases and J lost 9; bases outside the gene matches: 4. This CDR3 has 14 amino acids. The CDR3 nucleotides read TGTGCCAGCAGTTACGCCAGGGGGTTTTCACCCCTCCACTTT. Its translation: CASSYARGFSPLHF.

This clone was detected only a few times. This chain joins TRBV7-9 and TRBJ2-2; perhaps D is TRBD1 or TRBD2 (5 bases each). V was cut by 4 bases and J by 3 bases, with 6 bases left in between. This CDR3 comprises 13 residues. CDR1 SEHNR and CDR2 FQNEAQ come from the germline V gene (reference sequence). CDR3 protein: CASSWGYTGELFF. The CDR3 DNA sequence: TGTGCCAGCAGCTGGGGGTACACCGGGGAGCTGTTTTTT. The full variable domain, its missing parts supplied by reference TRBV7-9 and TRBJ2-2, is DTGVSQNPRHKITKRGQNVTFRCDPISEHNRLYWYRQTLGQGPEFLTYFQNEAQLEKSRLLSDRFSAERPKGSFSTLEIQRTEQGDSAMYLCASSWGYTGELFFGEGSRLTVL.

The V call is TRBV12-5, the J call TRBJ1-6; TRBD1 matches 7 bases. After removal of 5 bases from V and 6 bases from J, the junction contained 7 bases not matched to a gene. Germline loops: CDR1 LGHNT, CDR2 FRNRAP. There are 15 residues in the CDR3. CDR3 sequence (DNA): TGTGCTAGTGGTCAAGGGGACAGCTTTAATTCACCCCTCCACTTT. Amino acids: CASGQGDSFNSPLHF.

The rearrangement joins TRBV11-2 to TRBJ2-2; D possibly matches TRBD1 or TRBD2 (5 bases each). Germline V gene data show CDR1 as SGHAT and CDR2 as FQNNGV. Between the trimmed V and J ends, which lost 1 base and 0 bases, there was a span of 15 bases. The CDR3 spans 18 residues. The CDR3 region has the DNA TGTGCCAGCAGCTTAGTTGGTCGGGGCCCCGCGAACACCGGGGAGCTGTTTTTT. Amino acids: CASSLVGRGPANTGELFF.

The CDR3 protein is CASTPTGGTGELFF. Here the CDR3 DNA reads TGTGCCAGCACCCCCACGGGGGGTACCGGGGAGCTGTTTTTT. The chain joins TRBV7-2 to TRBJ2-2; 7 bases line up with TRBD2. The CDR3 is made up of 14 amino acids. Germline CDR1 is SGHTA and CDR2 is FQGNSA. After removal of 7 bases from V and 5 bases from J, the junction contained 7 bases not matched to a gene.

This clone was detected a few times. The chain couples TRBV4-3 to TRBJ1-1, with 7 bases fitting TRBD1. This CDR3 has 14 amino acids. V shed 3 bases, J shed 1 base, and the junction held 2 bases outside the gene matches. Germline V gene data show CDR1 as LGHNA and CDR2 as YSLEER. The CDR3 DNA reads as TGCGCCAGCAGCCACGGGACAGCGAACACTGAAGCTTTCTTT. Residues: CASSHGTANTEAFF.

V gene TRBV7-9 combines with J gene TRBJ2-6; no reliable D call. Germline CDR1 is SEHNR and CDR2 is FQNEAQ (reference sequence). This CDR3 spans 14 amino acids. V was pared by 10 bases and J by 1 base, with 11 bases between. CDR3 amino acids: CATGQASGANVLTF. CDR3 bases: TGTGCCACCGGGCAAGCGTCTGGGGCCAACGTCCTGACTTTC.

The rearrangement joins TRBV2 to TRBJ2-2; no definite D call. This CDR3 region has 13 residues. Between the trimmed V and J ends, which lost 1 base and 7 bases, there was a span of 7 bases. The germline gives CDR1 SNHLY, CDR2 FYNNEI. CDR3 sequence: CASSEGGYGELFF. The CDR3 DNA reads TGTGCCAGCAGTGAAGGGGGTTACGGGGAGCTGTTTTTT.

The V and J genes are TRBV10-1 and TRBJ1-1, with no clear D. Germline CDR1 WNHNN, CDR2 SYGVQD (reference sequence). V lost 6 bases and J lost 3, with 11 bases in between. The CDR3 runs to 13 residues. The CDR3 DNA sequence: TGCGCCAGCAGATTAACAGAAGACACTGAAGCTTTCTTT. It specifies CASRLTEDTEAFF.

The gene calls are TRBV10-1 and TRBJ2-3, with a weak D call TRBD2 (5 bases). In germline, CDR1 is WNHNN, CDR2 SYGVQD (reference sequence). V dropped 3 bases and J dropped 2 bases, with 15 bases sitting between them. The length of the CDR3 is 16 residues. CDR3: CASSESGRSDTDTQYF. CDR3 bases: TGCGCCAGCAGTGAAAGCGGTCGGAGCGACACAGATACGCAGTATTTT.

This clone appeared a single time. The chain employs TRBV18 and TRBJ1-4; no clear D. V was shortened by 6 bases and J by 0 bases, with 17 bases between the two germline ends. CDR1 and CDR2 from the germline V gene are KGHSH and LQKENI. There are 17 residues in the CDR3. CDR3 sequence: CASSPERWFPTNEKLFF. The CDR3, as DNA: TGTGCCAGCTCCCCGGAAAGGTGGTTCCCAACTAATGAAAAACTGTTTTTT.

The rearrangement uses TRBV7-2 and TRBJ1-2; D remains ambiguous. The CDR3 runs to 11 residues. CDR1 is SGHTA and CDR2 is FQGNSA in the germline V gene. Trimming cost V 1 base and J 5 bases, with 2 bases left between them. The CDR3 sequence: CASSLDYGYTF. The DNA of the CDR3 is TGTGCCAGCAGCTTAGATTATGGCTACACCTTC.

The chain couples TRBV7-7 to TRBJ2-7; D may be TRBD1 (5 bases). The CDR3 covers 13 residues. From germline, CDR1 is SSHAT and CDR2 FNYEAQ (reference sequence). Trimming shortened V by 2 bases and J by 5 bases, and 10 bases separated the two germline ends. The CDR3 DNA follows: TGTGCCAGCAGCTTAAATCTACAGGACGAGCAGTACTTC. Translating it yields CASSLNLQDEQYF.

This clone was counted once. This CDR3 is CASSLAQAGLSRSEQFF. Here the CDR3 DNA reads TGTGCCAGCAGCTTGGCCCAAGCGGGTCTCAGTAGGTCTGAGCAGTTCTTC. The V call is TRBV5-5, the J call TRBJ2-1; tentative D call: TRBD2 (6 bases). CDR1 and CDR2 from the germline V gene are SGHKS and YYEKEE (reference sequence). The CDR3 is 17 residues long. V lost 0 bases and J lost 9, with 22 bases in between.

Note on this clone: Mismatch with germline at one junction end may stem from a read error. The chain links TRBV2 to TRBJ2-3; 8 nucleotides agree with TRBD1. The CDR3 covers 16 residues. Germline assignment: CDR1 SNHLY and CDR2 FYNNEI. CDR3 nucleotide sequence: TGTGTCAGCAGTGATCTCCGGGACAGGAGAGTTGATACGCAGTATTTT. It codes for CVSSDLRDRRVDTQYF. Full variable domain (missing parts from reference TRBV2 and TRBJ2-3): EPEVTQTPSHQVTQMGQEVILRCVPISNHLYFYWYRQILGQKVEFLVSFYNNEISEKSEIFDDQFSVERPDGSNFTLKIRSTKLEDSAMYFCVSSDLRDRRVDTQYFGPGTRLTVL.

This clone was seen a few times. The genes are TRBV7-2 and TRBJ1-1; 7 bases are a match to TRBD1. CDR1 SGHTA and CDR2 FQGNSA come from the germline V gene. Trimming took 4 bases from V and 9 from J; bases not matched to a gene: 8. The CDR3 loop spans 13 amino acids. The CDR3 DNA reads as TGTGCCAGCAGCTCCCCTCCGGGACAGAAAGCTTTCTTT. It specifies CASSSPPGQKAFF.

The chain combines TRBV7-3 with TRBJ2-3; 14 positions agree with TRBD2. Germline loops: CDR1 SGHTA, CDR2 FQGTGA. V dropped 4 bases and J dropped 4; count of bases not matched to a gene: 7. CDR3 length equals 17 residues. The CDR3 is CASSSRTSGRWADTQYF. CDR3 nucleotides: TGTGCCAGCAGCTCAAGGACTAGCGGGAGGTGGGCAGATACGCAGTATTTT.

The V gene is TRBV28, the J gene TRBJ1-4; TRBD1 is a possible D gene (5 bases). The CDR3 spans 16 residues. V was shortened by 4 bases and J by 6 bases, with 18 bases between the two germline ends. Germline values: CDR1 MDHEN, CDR2 SYDVKM. The chain's CDR3 is CASSYLLGRGDEKLFF. The CDR3 coding sequence is TGTGCCAGCAGTTACCTTTTGGGGCGGGGGGATGAAAAACTGTTTTTT.

The chain uses TRBV11-3 and TRBJ2-5; D is unclear. With 5 bases removed from V and 5 bases from J, the gap between germline ends came to 9 bases. The CDR3 is 12 amino acids. Germline V lookup: CDR1 SGHNT, CDR2 YENEEA. The CDR3 coding sequence is TGTGCCAGCAGCGGAGTCGGGGAGACCCAGTACTTC. This encodes CASSGVGETQYF.

This clone was found once. The chain is built from TRBV5-1 and TRBJ2-5; TRBD1 aligns across 8 bases. J gave up 3 bases and V 4 bases, and 5 bases lay outside the gene matches. Germline V gene data show CDR1 as SGHRS and CDR2 as YFSETQ. The length of the CDR3 is 14 residues. Written as DNA, the CDR3 is TGCGCCAGCAGCACAGGGGGACCCAAAGAGACCCAGTACTTC. It encodes CASSTGGPKETQYF.

This clone has only one observation. The chain employs TRBV28 and TRBJ1-1; 7 bases align to TRBD1. CDR1 MDHEN and CDR2 SYDVKM come from the germline V gene. V trimming: 6 bases; J trimming: 8 bases; junction bases outside the gene matches: 3. There are 11 residues in the CDR3. The CDR3 sequence is CASRDRAEAFF. The DNA for the CDR3 is TGTGCCAGCAGAGACAGGGCGGAAGCTTTCTTT.

This chain uses TRBV28 with TRBJ1-2; possibly TRBD1 for D (5 bases). CDR3 size: 16 residues. The V gene lost 4 bases and the J gene lost 2 bases, with 17 bases spanning the gap. Germline V CDR1 and CDR2: MDHEN, SYDVKM. CDR3 in DNA: TGTGCCAGCAGTTCACTATCGACAGAGCCCAACTATGGCTACACCTTC. Its protein is CASSSLSTEPNYGYTF.

V is TRBV10-2 and J is TRBJ2-1; 9 bases agree with TRBD2. The CDR3 is 14 amino acids. CDR1 and CDR2 from the germline V gene are WSHSY and SAAADI. The J segment lost 5 bases and the V segment lost 6 bases, leaving 5 bases of the junction unmatched. In DNA form, the CDR3 reads TGCGCCAGCAGGCCCTTAGCGGGAGACAATGAGCAGTTCTTC. The encoded protein is CASRPLAGDNEQFF.

The chain has TRBV6-6 and TRBJ1-1, with D possibly TRBD1 on 5 matching bases. Germline V gene lookup returns CDR1 MNHNY and CDR2 SVGAGI (reference sequence). V was trimmed by 2 bases and J by 0 bases, leaving 7 bases between them. This CDR3 comprises 14 residues. The CDR3 protein is CASSYDSLNTEAFF. CDR3 DNA: TGTGCCAGCAGTTACGACAGCTTGAACACTGAAGCTTTCTTT.

In its sample, this clone is medium-sized. The chain uses TRBV6-1 and TRBJ1-6; 9 bases agree with TRBD1. Germline V gene lookup returns CDR1 MNHNS and CDR2 SASEGT. There are 14 residues in the CDR3. The V segment lost 8 bases and the J segment 9 bases; nucleotides outside the gene matches: 8. The CDR3 region is CASGPGQGGSPLHF. For the CDR3, the DNA is TGTGCCAGCGGTCCGGGACAGGGAGGTTCACCCCTCCACTTT.

This clone is classed as large. This sequence joins TRBV5-1 and TRBJ2-2; perhaps TRBD2 as D (6 bases). In germline, CDR1 is SGHRS, CDR2 YFSETQ. This CDR3 region has 15 residues. V lost 3 bases and J lost 4, with 13 bases in between. The CDR3, as DNA: TGCGCCAGCAGCTCAGACCCGACTAGCACCGGGGAGCTGTTTTTT. Protein: CASSSDPTSTGELFF.

The gene calls are TRBV7-6 and TRBJ1-4; maybe TRBD1 (6 bases). CDR1 and CDR2 (germline): SGHVS, FNYEAQ. Trimming left V 5 bases short and J 0 bases short, with 10 bases between. The CDR3 sequence is 15 residues long. The DNA for the CDR3 is TGTGCCAGCAGCGGGACATCCTCAACTAATGAAAAACTGTTTTTT. Its protein product is CASSGTSSTNEKLFF.